Detailed here is one TCR beta chain. Its matching antigen is unknown. Sequence at one end of the junction differs from germline and may be a read error. Other nucleotide sequences from this sample produce the same CDR3. TCRdb's table, derived via immunoSEQ multiplex PCR, lists solely in-frame clones and lacks some. The profile shows fewer than 40,000 clones, 60% to 85% of them singletons. This sample is drawn from a study of OX40 agonist ivuxolimab in advanced cancers. Findings and caveats of the study: CD8+ T cells averaged more expanded clones than CD4+.

The CDR3 is made up of 13 amino acids. CDR1 and CDR2 from the germline V gene are SGHAT and FQNNGV. The chain joins TRBV11-2 to TRBJ2-7; a weak D match, TRBD1 (5 bases). The starting material was CD4+ or CD8+ T cells sorted from blood, obtained in a trial of the OX40 agonist ivuxolimab. The TCR comes from an adult with an advanced solid tumor such as melanoma, head and neck, liver or kidney cancer. The CDR3 region has the DNA TGTGCCAGCAGCTTATCAGGGTCCTCCGAGCAGTACTTC. It encodes CASSLSGSSEQYF.